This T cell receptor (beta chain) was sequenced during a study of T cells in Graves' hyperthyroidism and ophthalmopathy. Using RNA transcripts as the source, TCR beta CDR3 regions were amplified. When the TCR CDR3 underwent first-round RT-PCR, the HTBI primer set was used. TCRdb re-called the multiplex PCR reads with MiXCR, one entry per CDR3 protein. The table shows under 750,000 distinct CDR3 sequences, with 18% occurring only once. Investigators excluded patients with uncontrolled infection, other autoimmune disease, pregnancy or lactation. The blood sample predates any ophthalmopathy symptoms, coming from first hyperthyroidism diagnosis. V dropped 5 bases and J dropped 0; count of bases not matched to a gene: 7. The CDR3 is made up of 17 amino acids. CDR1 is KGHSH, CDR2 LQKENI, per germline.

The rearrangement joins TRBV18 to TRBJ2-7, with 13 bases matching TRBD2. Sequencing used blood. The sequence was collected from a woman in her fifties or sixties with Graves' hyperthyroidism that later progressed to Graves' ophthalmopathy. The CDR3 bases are TGTGCCAGCTCATCGACTAGCGGGGGGCCCAGCTCCTACGAGCAGTACTTC. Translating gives CASSSTSGGPSSYEQYF. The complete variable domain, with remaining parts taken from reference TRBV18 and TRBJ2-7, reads NAGVMQNPRHLVRRRGQEARLRCSPMKGHSHVYWYRQLPEEGLKFMVYLQKENIIDESGMPKERFSAEFPKEGPSILRIQQVVRGDSAAYFCASSSTSGGPSSYEQYFGPGTRLTVT.